Listed below are T cell receptor beta chains from one sample, sequenced in a study of lymphopenia after photon versus proton radiotherapy. Clones were read by immunoSEQ multiplex PCR, and TCRdb kept only the in-frame ones, dropping some. The sample includes tens of thousands of clones, roughly 80% of them seen just once. The source was peripheral blood, collected from a patient treated with proton-based radiotherapy. Receptors were obtained from a man aged 55-75 years with pancreatic cancer. Each CDR3 is given with its conserved first and last residue. A D gene is named only where the DNA matches it firmly. Only some rows state a clone size, as once, few, many or a class for expanded clones.

j_gene | len | abundance | v_gene | d_gene | CDR3nt | CDR3aa
TRBJ2-3 | 13 | - | TRBV9 | - | TGTGCCAGCAACTTGGGCGGGACAGATACGCAGTATTTT | CASNLGGTDTQYF
TRBJ2-1 | 13 | - | TRBV5-4 | - | TGTGCCAGCAGTTCCACGGGGTGGGGTGAGCAGTTCTTC | CASSSTGWGEQFF
TRBJ2-1 | 13 | - | TRBV6-6 | - | TGTGCCAGCAATAGAATACAGGTTAATGAGCAGTTCTTC | CASNRIQVNEQFF
TRBJ1-4 | 14 | - | TRBV30 | - | TGTGCCTGGAGTGCCACGCTCGGGAATGAAAAACTGTTTTTT | CAWSATLGNEKLFF
TRBJ2-2 | 15 | - | TRBV29-1 | TRBD2 | TGCAGCGTCTCCGGGACTAGCGGGAACACACGGGAGCTGTTTTTT | CSVSGTSGNTRELFF
TRBJ1-6 | 13 | once | TRBV7-9 | - | TGTGCCAGCAGCCGAAGTGCGAGTTCACCCCTCCACTTT | CASSRSASSPLHF
TRBJ1-2 | 10 | - | TRBV29-1 | - | TGCAGCGTTGAAGGAGGAGGCTACACCTTC | CSVEGGGYTF
TRBJ2-1 | 18 | once | TRBV4-2 | - | TGTGCCAGCAGCCAAGAGGAAGGCGGCCACTCAGGGTACAATGAGCAGTTCTTC | CASSQEEGGHSGYNEQFF
TRBJ2-7 | 17 | - | TRBV18 | TRBD2 | TGTGCCAGCTCACCCGGGACTAGCGGGAGGGCGGCCTACGAGCAGTACTTC | CASSPGTSGRAAYEQYF
TRBJ1-4 | 14 | - | TRBV4-3 | TRBD1 | TGCGCCAGCAGCCACGGACAGGCGGGCGAAAAACTGTTTTTT | CASSHGQAGEKLFF
TRBJ2-1 | 16 | - | TRBV4-1 | - | TGCGCCAGCAGCCAAGAAGAAAGGCACGTGTACAATGAGCAGTTCTTC | CASSQEERHVYNEQFF
TRBJ1-2 | 14 | - | TRBV5-6 | - | TGTGCCAGCAGCTTGGGCAGGGAAGACTATGGCTACACCTTC | CASSLGREDYGYTF
TRBJ1-2 | 15 | - | TRBV28 | - | TGTGCCAGCAGTCCAGAGCGGGATCACCCCAGGGGCTACACCTTC | CASSPERDHPRGYTF
TRBJ2-3 | 15 | - | TRBV23-1 | - | TGCGCCAGCAGTCAAGACAGGAGCGCGACAGATACGCAGTATTTT | CASSQDRSATDTQYF
TRBJ1-1 | 14 | - | TRBV7-2 | - | TGTGCCAGCAGCTCCACCCGGGCCCTCGGCCTAGCTTTCTTT | CASSSTRALGLAFF
TRBJ1-1 | 16 | once | TRBV28 | TRBD1 | TGTGCCAGCAGCCATAGGGACAGGGGCCGGTTCACTGAAGCTTTCTTT | CASSHRDRGRFTEAFF
TRBJ2-7 | 13 | - | TRBV13 | TRBD1 | TGTGCCAGCAGCTTAGGGGGACAGGGGCAAGCGTACTTC | CASSLGGQGQAYF
TRBJ1-1 | 14 | once | TRBV5-1 | - | TGCGCCAGCAGCTTGGGGGGAGATCCTGCTGAAGCTTTCTTT | CASSLGGDPAEAFF
TRBJ2-1 | 17 | - | TRBV19 | TRBD2 | TGTGCCAGTAGTATACTAGCGGGAAGGGGCTCGAGGAATGAGCAGTTCTTC | CASSILAGRGSRNEQFF
TRBJ1-4 | 14 | - | TRBV5-1 | - | TGCGCCAGCAGCTTGGACAGGGAGGTTGAAAAACTGTTTTTT | CASSLDREVEKLFF
TRBJ1-2 | 13 | - | TRBV30 | - | TGTGCCTGGAGTCCCGGGGGGACCTATGGCTACACCTTC | CAWSPGGTYGYTF
TRBJ2-3 | 15 | - | TRBV30 | - | TGTGCCTGGAGTGCGGGACTCTCTATCACAGATACGCAGTATTTT | CAWSAGLSITDTQYF
TRBJ1-1 | 15 | - | TRBV5-1 | TRBD1 | TGCGCCAGCAGCCTGAGGACAGGGGCGAACACTGAAGCTTTCTTT | CASSLRTGANTEAFF
TRBJ1-6 | 13 | - | TRBV6-4 | - | TGTGCCAGCAGTAGTGGTGGCAATTCACCCCTCCACTTT | CASSSGGNSPLHF
TRBJ1-2 | 14 | - | TRBV5-5 | - | TGTGCCAGCAGCTTCGACCCCGCCCCGTATGGCTACACCTTC | CASSFDPAPYGYTF
TRBJ2-3 | 15 | - | TRBV11-2 | TRBD1 | TGTGCCAGCAGCTTTACAGGGGCCAGCACAGATACGCAGTATTTT | CASSFTGASTDTQYF
TRBJ1-5 | 16 | - | TRBV9 | - | TGTGCCAGCAGCGTTCCGGGACAACCGCCAGATCAGCCCCAGCATTTT | CASSVPGQPPDQPQHF
TRBJ1-5 | 16 | once | TRBV27 | - | TGTGCCAGCAGTCCTCGACGAATGGACAGAGATCAGCCCCAGCATTTT | CASSPRRMDRDQPQHF
TRBJ1-2 | 15 | - | TRBV4-2 | - | TGTGCCAGCAGCCAATACGGGGGCAGCTATTATGGCTACACCTTC | CASSQYGGSYYGYTF
TRBJ1-5 | 15 | - | TRBV18 | TRBD1 | TGTGCCAGCTCACCCCAAGGACAGGGGCGCCAGCCCCAGCATTTT | CASSPQGQGRQPQHF
TRBJ2-1 | 19 | - | TRBV9 | - | TGTGCCAGCAGCGTAGAGGGGTCCGGAGGGGGCGGCTCCTACAATGAGCAGTTCTTC | CASSVEGSGGGGSYNEQFF
TRBJ1-6 | 14 | - | TRBV30 | - | TGTGCCTGGAGTCAAGGTTCCTATAATTCACCCCTCCACTTT | CAWSQGSYNSPLHF
TRBJ2-7 | 13 | - | TRBV6-1 | - | TGTGCCAGCAGTGAAGCGCTCGCGACCGAGCAGTACTTC | CASSEALATEQYF
TRBJ1-2 | 14 | - | TRBV19 | - | TGTGCCAGTAGTTACCGACAGGCTAACTATGGCTACACCTTC | CASSYRQANYGYTF
TRBJ2-7 | 13 | - | TRBV7-3 | - | TGTGCCAGCAGCTTATTGGCGGGACTCGAGCAGTACTTC | CASSLLAGLEQYF
TRBJ1-1 | 15 | - | TRBV6-1 | TRBD1 | TGTGCCAGTCGTGAGGGGGCAGGGAGGAACACTGAAGCTTTCTTT | CASREGAGRNTEAFF
TRBJ2-7 | 14 | - | TRBV4-1 | - | TGCGCCAGCAGCCAATTTCTAGCGCCCTACGGGCAGTACTTC | CASSQFLAPYGQYF
TRBJ2-1 | 14 | once | TRBV7-3 | TRBD2 | TGTGCCAGCAGCTTCGGCCTAGCGGGCGATGAGCAGTTCTTC | CASSFGLAGDEQFF
TRBJ2-2 | 15 | - | TRBV7-6 | - | TGTGCCTGCGACCCCGTGAAGGGGGGCACCGGGGAGCTGTTTTTT | CACDPVKGGTGELFF
TRBJ2-5 | 14 | - | TRBV7-9 | - | TGTGCCAGCAGCGGGGGTCGGCCCCAAGAGACCCAGTACTTC | CASSGGRPQETQYF
TRBJ2-5 | 12 | - | TRBV6-1 | - | TGTGCCAGCAGGGGAATTCAAGAGACCCAGTACTTC | CASRGIQETQYF
TRBJ2-3 | 19 | - | TRBV27 | TRBD2 | TGTGCCAGCAGTTTTAAGGGGTCGGCTAGCGGGAGGAAGACAGATACGCAGTATTTT | CASSFKGSASGRKTDTQYF